The sequence of this T cell receptor (beta chain) was determined in a study of monozygotic twins with inflammatory bowel disease. UMIs with a 6-nucleotide sample barcode were added by template switching. TCRdb re-called the 5' RACE reads and shows each CDR3 protein once, DNA omitted. The sample shows around 410,000 distinct CDR3 sequences, and 2% to 3% sits with its ten largest clones. Broader study findings: Healthy co-twins, by inverse Simpson, had higher TCRbeta diversity than their siblings with IBD.

In the case of this clonotype: Its antigen is undetermined.

Germline V gene lookup returns CDR1 MGHRA and CDR2 YSYEKL. This CDR3 is built from 14 residues. Source material: blood. V gene TRBV4-1 combines with J gene TRBJ2-2; the D call of TRBD1 rests on TCRdb alone, since no DNA is present to check it. This receptor was obtained from a human donor with ulcerative colitis or Crohn's disease, or a healthy co-twin of an affected twin (not recorded which). The CDR3 loop reads CASSLAGAGGELFF.